This T cell receptor beta chain was found in a study of regulatory T cells in long-lasting Graves disease. Overall study: Antithyroid drug exposure in newly diagnosed Graves' patients had lasted under 3 months.

Both iRepertoire HTBI primers and Arm-PCR of CDR3 regions were used to build the TCR beta libraries. TCRdb reprocessed the multiplex PCR reads via MiXCR and lists one record per CDR3 protein. The profile covers more than 400,000 distinct CDR3 sequences, with under 20% appearing a single time and less than 15% taken by the ten largest. This clonotype was seen at least ten times. Its antigen is not identified. General study points: Accuracy may have been reduced by the small sample size. New patients shared fewer than 1,000 public clonotypes, and persistent patients shared more, with around 2,600.

The time point denotes: newly diagnosed GD, antithyroid drugs for less than 3 months. PBMC RNA served as the TCR library source. The CDR3 is 15 residues long. CDR1 and CDR2 (germline): SGHRS, YFSETQ. V was trimmed by 1 base and J by 1 base, leaving 12 bases between them. These sequences were also reported in another study, on T cells in Graves' hyperthyroidism and ophthalmopathy. Per that paper: The study defined stable Graves' hyperthyroidism as no ophthalmopathy progression within 18 months.

The chain uses TRBV5-1 and TRBJ2-7, with D unclear. The receptor was isolated from a man aged 35 to 55 with Graves disease. The sample in question was peripheral blood mononuclear cells (PBMCs), obtained at new diagnosis, from a patient treated with antithyroid drugs. For the CDR3, the DNA is TGCGCCAGCAGCTTGAGTAGCTCCCGATCCTACGAGCAGTACTTC. As protein: CASSLSSSRSYEQYF. The whole variable domain, filled in from reference TRBV5-1 and TRBJ2-7, reads KAGVTQTPRYLIKTRGQQVTLSCSPISGHRSVSWYQQTPGQGLQFLFEYFSETQRNKGNFPGRFSGRQFSNSRSEMNVSTLELGDSALYLCASSLSSSRSYEQYFGPGTRLTVT.